The clone carrying this T cell receptor (beta chain) appeared a single time. V shed 4 bases and J shed 7 bases, with 14 bases lying between them. This CDR3 is 14 amino acids long. Germline CDR1 MDHEN, CDR2 SYDVKM. The data are from a study of blood T cell repertoires in COVID-19. Data came from immunoSEQ multiplex PCR; TCRdb stores just in-frame clones and leaves some out. The sample lists roughly 200,000 clones; about 85% were seen once. The clonotype comes from a woman of 80 years or more with COVID-19, enrolled during active disease. Sequencing was done on a sample of peripheral blood. The rearrangement links TRBV28 to TRBJ2-4, with D possibly TRBD1 on 7 matching bases. The CDR3, as DNA: TGTGCCAGCAGTTCAGGAGGGGGCCTTAACATTCAGTACTTC. Its translation is CASSSGGGLNIQYF.